This T cell receptor (beta chain) was captured in a study of T cell changes during pregnancy in multiple sclerosis. Germline V gives CDR1 MNHEY, CDR2 SMNVEV (reference sequence). The CDR3 is 13 residues long. Trimming left V 6 bases short and J 0 bases short, with 9 bases between. Here immunoSEQ multiplex PCR was the method, and the copy in TCRdb shows in-frame clones only, minus some. Of roughly 59,000 clones in the sample, roughly 92% were seen once. This specimen was CD8+ T cells from peripheral blood mononuclear cells, taken in the second trimester of pregnancy. The V call is TRBV27, the J call TRBJ2-7; no clear D. The sequence derives from a female donor with multiple sclerosis, enrolled in a pregnancy study. In DNA, the CDR3 is TGTGCCAGCAGGCAGTCTAGCTCCTACGAGCAGTACTTC. Amino acid sequence: CASRQSSSYEQYF.